These 21 T cell receptor beta chains share one sample of origin, sequenced in a study of cytomegalovirus exposure and HLA in healthy donors (dated by TCRdb to the late 2010s). The method was the immunoSEQ multiplex PCR assay. For the multiplex PCR, a mixture combining 60 forward primers for TCR Vbeta segments and 13 reverse primers for TCR Jbeta segments was used. In TCRdb, the immuneACCESS table is reduced to in-frame sequences with V and J assigned. These tables do not hold every clone; where another copy was compared, an unresolved V gene accounts for under half, and the others remain unexplained. The sample data list approximately 150,000 clones, and 70% of these were observed just once. The top ten hold 4.7% of the sample. The sample consisted of PBMCs. The receptors were gathered from a man aged 18 to 29 in good health and CMV-seropositive.

This clone was found a few times. CDR3 bases: TGTGCCAGCAGCGTTGCTACAGGGGGGCAAGAGACCCAGTACTTC. Translation: CASSVATGGQETQYF. The V call is TRBV9, the J call TRBJ2-5; 8 nucleotides line up with TRBD1. The CDR3 totals 15 residues. V trimming: 2 bases; J trimming: 2 bases; junction bases outside the gene matches: 5. Germline-derived CDR1 and CDR2 are SGDLS and YYNGEE.

The chain uses TRBV12-5 and TRBJ1-5, with TRBD1 as a possible D gene (5 bases). V lost 2 bases and J 2 bases, leaving 16 bases between the germline ends. The CDR3 totals 17 residues. Germline V gene sequence: CDR1 LGHNT, CDR2 FRNRAP. As DNA, the CDR3 is TGTGCTAGTGGTTTGTCTCCCCCAGGGATGGGCAATCAGCCCCAGCATTTT. Amino acids: CASGLSPPGMGNQPQHF. Combining the CDR3 with reference TRBV12-5 and TRBJ1-5 gives the whole variable domain DARVTQTPRHKVTEMGQEVTMRCQPILGHNTVFWYRQTMMQGLELLAYFRNRAPLDDSGMPKDRFSAEMPDATLATLKIQPSEPRDSAVYFCASGLSPPGMGNQPQHFGDGTRLSIL.

The rearrangement joins TRBV7-3 to TRBJ2-1; 8 bases are shared with TRBD1. Germline V gene data show CDR1 as SGHTA and CDR2 as FQGTGA. V lost 1 base to trimming and J lost 6 bases; unmatched junction nucleotides: 8. The CDR3 contains 16 residues. CDR3 nucleotides: TGTGCCAGCAGCTTAAATCGTCAGGGGGCGGGCAATGAGCAGTTCTTC. Protein: CASSLNRQGAGNEQFF.

The chain recombines TRBV6-5 with TRBJ2-2; the match to TRBD1 covers 10 bases. Germline CDR1 MNHEY, CDR2 SVGAGI. V was pared by 4 bases and J by 4 bases, with 3 bases of the junction left unmatched. The CDR3 runs to 15 residues. The CDR3 reads CASSSGTGVTGELFF. The CDR3 region has the DNA TGTGCCAGCAGTTCCGGGACAGGGGTCACCGGGGAGCTGTTTTTT.

The V and J genes are TRBV25-1 and TRBJ2-3; 9 bases are a match to TRBD2. CDR3 length: 16 residues. From germline, CDR1 is MGHDK and CDR2 SYGVNS. V lost 2 bases, J lost 6 bases, and 9 bases stayed unmatched. The CDR3 nucleotides are TGTGCCAGCAGTGAAGCGGGAGGGGGGGGTTTGGATACGCAGTATTTT. The encoded protein is CASSEAGGGGLDTQYF.

V gene TRBV29-1 combines with J gene TRBJ2-3, with TRBD2 matching 10 bases. This CDR3 has 16 amino acids. The V gene's germline CDR1 is SQVTM and CDR2 ANQGSEA. With 6 bases clipped from V and 1 base from J, the junction kept 10 bases outside the gene matches. The CDR3 coding sequence is TGCAGCGTCGTAGCGGGGGGACGACTACGCACAGATACGCAGTATTTT. This gives the protein CSVVAGGRLRTDTQYF.

The CDR3 nucleotides read TGTGCCAGCAGGTTCAGGGGGGAATACAATGAGCAGTTCTTC. It specifies CASRFRGEYNEQFF. The rearrangement links TRBV27 to TRBJ2-1; TRBD1 is a possible D gene (7 bases). Between the trimmed V and J ends, which lost 6 bases and 4 bases, there was a span of 13 bases. The CDR3 covers 14 residues. The germline V gene has CDR1 MNHEY and CDR2 SMNVEV (reference sequence).

The chain recombines TRBV30 with TRBJ2-2; TRBD1 agrees at 7 bases. The junction had 2 bases not matched to a gene; V was cut back by 3 bases and J by 4 bases. Germline loops: CDR1 GTSNPN, CDR2 SVGIG (reference sequence). The CDR3 has 13 residues. The CDR3 DNA reads TGTGCCTGGAGGGGACAGACCACCGGGGAGCTGTTTTTT. This encodes CAWRGQTTGELFF. Full variable domain (missing parts from reference TRBV30 and TRBJ2-2): SQTIHQWPATLVQPVGSPLSLECTVEGTSNPNLYWYRQAAGRGLQLLFYSVGIGQISSEVPQNLSASRPQDRQFILSSKKLLLSDSGFYLCAWRGQTTGELFFGEGSRLTVL.

The chain links TRBV6-5 to TRBJ1-2; perhaps TRBD1 as D (5 bases). The CDR3 covers 13 residues. V was clipped by 10 bases and J by 4 bases, with 16 bases between them. The germline V gene encodes CDR1 MNHEY and CDR2 SVGAGI. CDR3 nucleotide sequence: TGTGCCATTTGGGGGGGGTTTGGCTATGGCTACACCTTC. Amino acid sequence: CAIWGGFGYGYTF.

The V gene is TRBV6-1, the J gene TRBJ2-2; D may be TRBD2 (5 bases). Trimming took 7 bases from V and 7 from J, leaving 16 bases between them. The CDR3 is made up of 14 amino acids. Germline V gene data show CDR1 as MNHNS and CDR2 as SASEGT. This chain's CDR3 is CASTQSGRFGELFF. CDR3 nucleotide sequence: TGTGCCAGCACCCAAAGTGGGAGATTCGGGGAGCTGTTTTTT.

V usage is TRBV18 and J usage is TRBJ1-3; 9 bases line up with TRBD1. This CDR3 is built from 16 residues. Germline CDR1 is KGHSH and CDR2 is LQKENI. Unmatched junction bases numbered 10, after V lost 6 bases and J lost 4 bases. CDR3 in DNA: TGTGCCAGCTCGGAAACCGCTGGGACAGGGGGAAACACCATATATTTT. Its protein product is CASSETAGTGGNTIYF.

The J gene is TRBJ1-2, the V gene TRBV28; D remains ambiguous. Germline CDR1 MDHEN, CDR2 SYDVKM. V was clipped by 3 bases and J by 4 bases, with 9 bases between them. The CDR3 length is 13 residues. The CDR3 loop reads CASSFPGGYGYTF. In nucleotides, the CDR3 is TGTGCCAGCAGTTTCCCAGGTGGCTATGGCTACACCTTC.

This clone was counted a few times. The chain's CDR3 is CASSLAGTPQETQYF. The CDR3 bases are TGCGCCAGCAGCTTGGCCGGGACTCCCCAAGAGACCCAGTACTTC. J is TRBJ2-5 and V is TRBV5-1; D possibly corresponds to TRBD2 (6 bases). The CDR3 runs 15 residues. Trimming took 0 bases from V and 1 from J, leaving 10 bases between them. In germline, CDR1 is SGHRS, CDR2 YFSETQ.

The chain couples TRBV11-2 to TRBJ1-1; 7 nucleotides agree with TRBD1. Germline V gene lookup returns CDR1 SGHAT and CDR2 FQNNGV. Germline trimming cut 6 bases from V and 7 bases from J; bases unmatched to any gene: 8. This CDR3 is 13 amino acids long. CDR3 region: CASRQTGKFEAFF. The CDR3 DNA follows: TGTGCCAGCAGACAGACAGGGAAGTTTGAAGCTTTCTTT.

V and J are TRBV5-1 and TRBJ2-2; no clear D gene. V was trimmed by 0 bases and J by 0 bases, leaving 6 bases between them. The CDR3 totals 15 residues. CDR1 and CDR2 (germline): SGHRS, YFSETQ. CDR3 in amino acids: CASSLGHTNTGELFF. The CDR3 DNA follows: TGCGCCAGCAGCTTGGGACACACGAACACCGGGGAGCTGTTTTTT.

The CDR3 region is CASSPQGAGNQPQHF. Here the CDR3 DNA reads TGTGCCAGCAGCCCACAGGGGGCGGGCAATCAGCCCCAGCATTTT. V gene TRBV7-8 combines with J gene TRBJ1-5, with 9 bases that match TRBD1. Germline CDR1 reads SGHVS; CDR2 reads FQNEAQ. After removal of 5 bases from V and 2 bases from J, the junction contained 4 bases not matched to a gene. This CDR3 spans 15 amino acids.

The chain combines TRBV4-1 with TRBJ2-5; a weak D match, TRBD2 (7 bases). CDR3 length: 18 residues. V was clipped by 1 base and J by 5 bases, with 23 bases between them. Germline-derived CDR1 and CDR2 are MGHRA and YSYEKL. CDR3 protein: CASSQVGGLAGFGETQYF. The CDR3 bases are TGCGCCAGCAGCCAAGTGGGGGGGCTAGCTGGATTCGGGGAGACCCAGTACTTC.

The rearrangement uses TRBV19 and TRBJ1-2; D possibly corresponds to TRBD1 (5 bases). Germline-derived CDR1 and CDR2 are LNHDA and SQIVND (reference sequence). The length of the CDR3 is 12 residues. Trimming left V 7 bases short and J 7 bases short, with 13 bases between. CDR3 amino acids: CASIGTGSGYTF. The CDR3 nucleotides are TGTGCCAGTATCGGGACTGGGTCTGGCTACACCTTC. Using reference TRBV19 and TRBJ1-2 for the parts outside the CDR3, the full variable domain is DGGITQSPKYLFRKEGQNVTLSCEQNLNHDAMYWYRQDPGQGLRLIYYSQIVNDFQKGDIAEGYSVSREKKESFPLTVTSAQKNPTAFYLCASIGTGSGYTFGSGTRLTVV.

The chain joins TRBV5-4 to TRBJ2-5; D possibly corresponds to TRBD1 (5 bases). Between the trimmed V and J ends, which lost 0 bases and 5 bases, there was a span of 11 bases. Germline values: CDR1 SGHNT, CDR2 YYREEE (reference sequence). CDR3 length: 14 residues. CDR3 sequence (DNA): TGTGCCAGCAGCTTGGGTCAGGGCCAGGAGACCCAGTACTTC. Translating it yields CASSLGQGQETQYF.

The table lists this clone with a few counts. DNA of the CDR3: TGTGCCAGCAGTGAACTAGCGGGGGCAGATACGCAGTATTTT. It codes for CASSELAGADTQYF. The chain has TRBV6-4 and TRBJ2-3, with 11 bases aligning to TRBD2. V was clipped by 3 bases and J by 4 bases; unmatched bases: 0. CDR3 length equals 14 residues. Germline V gene sequence: CDR1 MRHNA, CDR2 SNTAGT.

The chain recombines TRBV9 with TRBJ1-1; D might be TRBD1 (6 bases). The V end was cut by 3 bases, the J end by 11 bases, with 11 bases between. CDR3 length: 11 amino acids. Germline values: CDR1 SGDLS, CDR2 YYNGEE. CDR3 residues: CASSAGVGAFF. CDR3 coding DNA: TGTGCCAGCAGCGCAGGGGTAGGGGCTTTCTTT.